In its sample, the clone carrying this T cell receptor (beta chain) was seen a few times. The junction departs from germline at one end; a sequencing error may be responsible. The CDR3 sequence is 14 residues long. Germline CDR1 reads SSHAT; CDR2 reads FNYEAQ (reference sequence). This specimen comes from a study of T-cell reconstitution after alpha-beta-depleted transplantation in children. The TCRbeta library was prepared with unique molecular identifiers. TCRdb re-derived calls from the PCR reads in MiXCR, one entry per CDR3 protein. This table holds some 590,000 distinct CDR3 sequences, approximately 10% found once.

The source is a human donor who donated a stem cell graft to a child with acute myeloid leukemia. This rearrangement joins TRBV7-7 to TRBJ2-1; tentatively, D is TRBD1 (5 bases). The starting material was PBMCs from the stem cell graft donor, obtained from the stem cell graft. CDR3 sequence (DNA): TGTGCTAGCAGCTTAGGGGTTGGAGCATCCGAGCAGTTCTTC. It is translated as CASSLGVGASEQFF.